The T cell receptor beta chain described here comes from a study of T cells expressing NK-cell markers. At the level of the study: Sorted T-cell subsets CD3+CD56+NKG2C+, CD3+CD56+NKG2C- and CD3+CD56-NKG2C+ were TCR beta-sequenced. Among the eight sequenced donors, seven tested HCMV-seropositive and one tested seronegative. General study points: Over 5 donors carried dominant NKG2C+ clonotypes that made up about 1.0-7.0% of their CD8+ T cells.

With respect to this clonotype: Its antigen is unknown.

Germline loops: CDR1 SGHAT, CDR2 FQNNGV. The CDR3 length is 16 residues. Production of TCR beta cDNA relied on 5'RACE template switching with UMIs. From its re-call of the 5' RACE reads, TCRdb lists each CDR3 protein once, without DNA. The specimen's table records roughly 430,000 distinct CDR3 sequences. V gene TRBV11-2 combines with J gene TRBJ2-3; TCRdb names TRBD1, which stays unverified in the absence of DNA. The specimen sequenced was blood T cells: a sorted CD56 or NKG2C T cell subset, CD4+ or CD8+ T cells, or bulk PBMC T cells (not recorded which). This sequence originates from a woman between 18 and 70 years old in good health. CDR3 residues: CASSLGAGVRTDTQYF.